This T cell receptor beta chain came from a study of blood T cells in healthy people across ages (dated by TCRdb to the mid-2010s). Study-level background: In model experiments, template switching captured roughly one uniquely barcoded TCR beta cDNA molecule for every two T cells. To track age-related changes in TCR beta repertoire diversity, the study relied on deep sequencing normalized with unique cDNA molecular identifiers. The donors were split into four age groups: young (average around 16 years), middle-aged (39), aged (around 67) and long-lived (under 85). Donors of different ages were randomly distributed across sequencing lanes to avoid experimental bias. The study analyzed two additional independent replicas of 1 million unique cDNA reads from the same blood draw for two donors, one aged 18 to 30 and one aged 80 or older. The investigation overall reported the following: Observed TCR beta diversity per million T cells fell roughly linearly with age, and a significant reduction was already apparent by age about 36. Compared with the aged group, more naive CD4+ T cells, fewer expanded clones and increased TCR diversity were shown by the long-lived group, suggesting age selection. Estimates of total diversity based on one million sequenced T cells were regarded as lower bounds and as underestimates. A strong correlation was found between observed TCR beta diversity and the percentage of naive T cells measured by flow cytometry. Because the CMV infection status of the donors was unknown, age-related changes in expanded clonotypes may potentially have been confounded. Bulk unsorted PBMC profiling prevented conclusive comparison of naive and antigen-experienced compartments.

Systemically healthy Caucasian individuals from Russia, 39 in total and aged roughly 6 to 95 years, were included as donors. Each donor gave about 11 milliliters of peripheral blood, drawn into EDTA-treated Vacutainer tubes. PBMCs were isolated by Ficoll-Paque density-gradient centrifugation, with at least 6 million obtained per sample. Trizol reagent was used to extract total RNA from PBMCs, with at least 5.5 micrograms per sample. For every donor, flow cytometry on a PBMC aliquot measured the percentage of naive CD45RAhigh/CD27high T cells. The CDR3 starts with the cysteine, ends with the phenylalanine, and has 13 residues. Just CDR3 DNA is preserved here, 39 bases in frame from base 1. Trimming removed 10 bases from V and 1 base from J; the gene matches leave 6 bases unexplained. Based on the germline V gene, the CDR1 and CDR2 sequences are SNHLY and FYNNEI. Library prep was done by 5' RACE. Instrument used: Illumina HiSeq 2500. A second PCR of roughly 6 to 11 cycles was run with a J-beta primer mix and a sample-barcoded 5' primer. A unique molecular identifier was introduced onto each TCR beta cDNA molecule by a template-switch 5' adaptor carrying 12 random nucleotides. At least 2.5 million CDR3-containing paired-end reads were obtained from each sample. First-strand cDNA synthesis was performed from all RNA using the Mint cDNA synthesis kit, with priming by a TRBC-specific oligonucleotide. After uracil-DNA glycosylase treatment, a first 18-cycle PCR used universal primers M1SS and BC2_uni_R on all cDNA. The original methods were these. Normalization of each sample was performed by random selection of 1 million high-quality reads, each carrying a distinct molecular identifier. Instead of being binned into consensus sequences, reads that shared molecular identifiers were thrown out. MiTCR, run with a Q25 quality threshold and the strictest error-elimination algorithm, handled CDR3 identification, clonotype clustering and error correction. A nonparametric unseen species model with Euler transformation was used to estimate a lower bound on total TCR beta diversity. TCRdb passed the public sequencing reads through fastp at Q25 and MiXCR, retaining productive beta sequences. When rows share a CDR3 protein, they turn into one entry using the most common DNA and genes. Here the V and J calls rest on TCRdb's processing, not on the authors' analysis. This sample has hundreds of thousands of distinct CDR3 sequences in its table, and about 48% of those were observed once. The top ten clones comprise around 15% of the sample.

Points on this clonotype: No cognate antigen has been identified for it. Base qualities are not at hand, and no much larger clone is one base apart.

Sequencing was performed on blood. The origin of this receptor is a young man in good health. In this chain, TRBV2 is recombined with TRBJ1-1, with 7 bases aligning to TRBD1. In nucleotide form, the sequence is TGTGCCACGATGGGACAGCAGAACACTGAAGCTTTCTTT. It codes for CATMGQQNTEAFF.